This T cell receptor (beta chain) was recovered during a study of vaccination effects on CD4 cells after COVID-19. In the study overall: The second dose preceded post-vaccine samples by a median of 72 days.

With the ViraFEST assay, the study expanded antigen-specific CD4+ T cells using viral peptide pools, then sequenced them. Culture lasted about 10 days before CD4+ T cell isolation. The vaccine given was either BNT162b2 or mRNA-1273, in two doses. The healthy vaccine recipients, who had no prior SARS-CoV-2 infection, showed negative nucleocapsid antibodies. Supplemented with 8.5 to 10 IU/ml IL-2 and about 10 ug/ml peptides, two million PBMC per well were kept in culture. Days 3 and 7 were when half the medium was replaced with IL-2 medium. Germline V lookup: CDR1 KGHSH, CDR2 LQKENI. V shed 9 bases, J shed 5 bases, and the junction held 3 bases outside the gene matches. The CDR3 loop spans 11 amino acids. On this clone: Its antigen is undetermined.

Here immunoSEQ multiplex PCR was the method, and the copy in TCRdb shows in-frame clones only, minus some. The sample includes 25,000 to 30,000 clones, roughly 70% of them seen just once. The chain recombines TRBV18 with TRBJ2-5; 7 bases agree with TRBD2. Sequencing was performed on CD4+ T cells from PBMCs cultured with HCoV-NL63 spike peptides, taken after COVID-19 vaccination. The source is a human donor who received a COVID-19 vaccine. The CDR3 spells CASGSGETQYF. CDR3 nucleotides: TGTGCCAGTGGTAGCGGGGAGACCCAGTACTTC.